Listed below are T cell receptor beta chains from one sample, sequenced in a study of T cell responses to AZD1222 COVID-19 vaccine. TCRdb's copy holds only in-frame clones and misses some; the assay was immunoSEQ multiplex PCR. The sample includes 100,000 to 150,000 clones, more than 65% of them seen just once. Material: peripheral blood, obtained 28 days after the second AZD1222 dose. Source of these receptors: an adult who received the AZD1222 COVID-19 vaccine. Both conserved end residues are part of each CDR3. The order of the fields is CDR3 protein, V gene, J gene.

CASSLVGPEAFF	TRBV12-3/TRBV12-4	TRBJ1-1
CASSRLPYGYTF	TRBV19	TRBJ1-2
CASSPRSGVSPLHF	TRBV18	TRBJ1-6
CASSTGGTEAFF	TRBV5-8	TRBJ1-1
CASSTRGSLSGNTIYF	TRBV7-2	TRBJ1-3
CASSQNRQETGELFF	TRBV4-3	TRBJ2-2
CASSPLKTGGLNTGELFF	TRBV5-1	TRBJ2-2
CASSQVGGMLYGYTF	TRBV4-3	TRBJ1-2
CASSDSRQASSGNTIYF	TRBV6-4	TRBJ1-3
CASSLGLAAYNEQFF	TRBV5-1	TRBJ2-1